One and the same sample provided the 30 T cell receptor beta chains below, sequenced in a study of T cell responses to AZD1222 COVID-19 vaccine. TCRdb's table, derived via immunoSEQ multiplex PCR, lists solely in-frame clones and lacks some. The sample contains about 210,000 clones, around 94% of which appear only once. The sample was peripheral blood, taken on day 0 of AZD1222 vaccination. These TCRs come from an adult in good health.

V gene TRBV9 combines with J gene TRBJ2-3; 10 nucleotides align to TRBD2. CDR1 and CDR2 (germline): SGDLS, YYNGEE. This CDR3 spans 17 amino acids. With 3 bases clipped from V and 4 bases from J, the junction kept 11 bases outside the gene matches. This CDR3 reads CASSGVPGLAFADTQYF. CDR3 DNA sequence: TGTGCCAGCAGCGGTGTGCCGGGACTAGCGTTTGCAGATACGCAGTATTTT.

V and J are TRBV19 and TRBJ2-5, with a weak D call TRBD1 (7 bases). The CDR3 loop spans 16 amino acids. The V and J ends lost 3 bases and 3 bases respectively, with 17 bases between them. Germline loops: CDR1 LNHDA, CDR2 SQIVND (reference sequence). DNA of the CDR3: TGTGCCAGTAGTATGCGTGCGGCAGGGGGGAAAGAGACCCAGTACTTC. Encoded protein: CASSMRAAGGKETQYF.

The chain joins TRBV5-1 to TRBJ2-1; tentative D call: TRBD2 (5 bases). This CDR3 is 11 amino acids long. Trimming stripped 7 bases from V and 8 bases from J, with 10 bases between. From germline, CDR1 is SGHRS and CDR2 YFSETQ. CDR3 sequence (DNA): TGCGCCAGCCGACACGGGGATGAGCAGTTCTTC. Amino acids: CASRHGDEQFF.

This chain joins TRBV20-1 and TRBJ2-1, with D perhaps matching TRBD2 (5 bases). This CDR3 region has 13 residues. The V gene's germline CDR1 is DFQATT and CDR2 SNEGSKA (reference sequence). V was pared by 3 bases and J by 6 bases, with 12 bases between. The CDR3 DNA sequence: TGCAGTGCTAGTGTGCGGGTACCCAATGAGCAGTTCTTC. The encoded protein is CSASVRVPNEQFF.

The chain joins TRBV7-3 to TRBJ1-2, with 7 bases matching TRBD1. Germline assignment: CDR1 SGHTA and CDR2 FQGTGA. Germline trimming cut 5 bases from V and 4 bases from J; bases unmatched to any gene: 10. The CDR3 is made up of 15 amino acids. The CDR3: CASSIDGQGGYGYTF. CDR3 sequence (DNA): TGTGCCAGCAGCATTGACGGCCAGGGGGGCTATGGCTACACCTTC.

V is TRBV19 and J is TRBJ1-1, with no clear D. V shed 7 bases and J shed 0 bases, with 9 bases lying between them. Per germline, CDR1 LNHDA and CDR2 SQIVND (reference sequence). This CDR3 is built from 13 residues. CDR3 region: CASNPGLNTEAFF. CDR3 nucleotide sequence: TGTGCCAGTAACCCTGGCCTGAACACTGAAGCTTTCTTT.

This chain joins TRBV27 and TRBJ2-7; D is perhaps TRBD1 (6 bases). The germline V gene encodes CDR1 MNHEY and CDR2 SMNVEV (reference sequence). This CDR3 comprises 16 residues. V was shortened by 4 bases and J by 5 bases, with 21 bases between the two germline ends. DNA for the CDR3: TGTGCCAGCAGTTACCACACCACAGGGAATTCTCACGAGCAGTACTTC. Protein product: CASSYHTTGNSHEQYF.

This chain uses TRBV9 with TRBJ2-3, with a tentative D call TRBD2 (5 bases). This CDR3 is built from 16 residues. From germline, CDR1 is SGDLS and CDR2 YYNGEE. The germline V and J ends were trimmed by 3 bases and 2 bases, with 16 bases remaining between them. Written as DNA, the CDR3 is TGTGCCAGCAGCGGAATCGGGGAATTTCCCACAGATACGCAGTATTTT. Amino acids: CASSGIGEFPTDTQYF.

V usage is TRBV7-9 and J usage is TRBJ1-2, with 7 positions matching TRBD1. Germline V gene data show CDR1 as SEHNR and CDR2 as FQNEAQ (reference sequence). Germline trimming cut 5 bases from V and 6 bases from J; bases unmatched to any gene: 6. The CDR3 loop spans 13 amino acids. The CDR3 sequence: CASSVQGRDGYTF. The DNA for the CDR3 is TGTGCCAGCAGCGTACAGGGGCGAGATGGCTACACCTTC.

The CDR3: CASSFTGVYGYTF. CDR3 DNA: TGTGCCAGCAGCTTCACAGGGGTCTATGGCTACACCTTC. The J gene is TRBJ1-2, the V gene TRBV11-1; 7 bases are a match to TRBD1. Per germline, CDR1 SGHAT and CDR2 FQDESV (reference sequence). The CDR3 contains 13 residues. Trimming removed 3 bases from V and 4 bases from J; junction bases left unmatched: 2.

This clone came up once. The rearrangement joins TRBV7-2 to TRBJ2-3, with TRBD2 identical over 10 bases. This CDR3 is built from 17 residues. V lost 5 bases, J lost 5 bases, and 13 bases stayed unmatched. The germline gives CDR1 SGHTA, CDR2 FQGNSA. In DNA, the CDR3 is TGTGCCAGCAGCCCCCGAAGGCTAGCGGGGGCGGGAGATACGCAGTATTTT. Its translation is CASSPRRLAGAGDTQYF.

The chain uses TRBV5-1 and TRBJ2-3; TRBD2 aligns across 7 bases. The CDR3 totals 16 residues. The trim removed 1 base at V and 0 bases at J, leaving 5 bases unmatched. Germline CDR1 SGHRS, CDR2 YFSETQ. The CDR3 spells CASSLTAGTSTDTQYF. The CDR3 coding sequence is TGCGCCAGCAGCTTGACAGCGGGGACTAGCACAGATACGCAGTATTTT.

The chain joins TRBV9 to TRBJ2-2; TRBD2 agrees at 10 bases. Unmatched junction bases numbered 2, after V lost 0 bases and J lost 3 bases. Germline V gives CDR1 SGDLS, CDR2 YYNGEE. This CDR3 contains 16 residues. CDR3 sequence: CASSVGLAGDTGELFF. DNA for the CDR3: TGTGCCAGCAGCGTAGGTCTAGCGGGAGACACCGGGGAGCTGTTTTTT.

This chain connects TRBV6-5 to TRBJ1-2, with 8 bases matching TRBD1. V shed 4 bases, J shed 8 bases, and the junction held 6 bases outside the gene matches. Germline CDR1 is MNHEY and CDR2 is SVGAGI. CDR3 size: 13 residues. The CDR3 loop reads CASSLQGVGGYTF. DNA for the CDR3: TGTGCCAGCAGTTTACAGGGGGTCGGCGGCTACACCTTC.

The chain links TRBV5-1 to TRBJ2-3; TRBD2 agrees at 9 bases. Germline CDR1 is SGHRS and CDR2 is YFSETQ. This CDR3 contains 16 residues. The ends lost 0 bases at V and 3 bases at J; junction bases unmatched: 5. CDR3 in DNA: TGCGCCAGCAGCTTGGGGGCTAGCGGGGAGACAGATACGCAGTATTTT. This translates into CASSLGASGETDTQYF.

The chain employs TRBV15 and TRBJ2-1, with TRBD1 identical over 7 bases. The CDR3 sequence is 17 residues long. Trimming cost V 0 bases and J 6 bases; bases outside gene matches: 11. Germline assignment: CDR1 LNHNV and CDR2 YYDKDF (reference sequence). The CDR3 spells CATSRDQAAGGFNEQFF. The CDR3 DNA reads TGTGCCACCAGCAGAGATCAGGCGGCAGGGGGATTCAATGAGCAGTTCTTC.

This chain connects TRBV28 to TRBJ1-2, with TRBD1 identical over 9 bases. The CDR3 sequence is 14 residues long. CDR1 and CDR2 (germline): MDHEN, SYDVKM. J was trimmed by 2 bases and V by 6 bases; bases with no gene match: 4. As DNA, the CDR3 is TGTGCCAGCAGATCCGGGACAGGGAACTATGGCTACACCTTC. Encoded protein: CASRSGTGNYGYTF.

V gene TRBV7-2 combines with J gene TRBJ2-5, with TRBD1 matching 7 bases. V shed 4 bases, J shed 11 bases, and the junction held 10 bases outside the gene matches. Looked up from germline, CDR1 is SGHTA and CDR2 is FQGNSA. The CDR3 runs to 13 residues. The CDR3 loop reads CASSSETTGQQYF. The DNA for the CDR3 is TGTGCCAGCAGCTCCGAAACGACAGGGCAGCAGTACTTC.

The rearrangement links TRBV11-2 to TRBJ1-2; possible D gene TRBD1, 5 bases. CDR1 SGHAT and CDR2 FQNNGV come from the germline V gene. V lost 0 bases, J lost 5 bases, and 13 bases lay in between. The CDR3 totals 15 residues. Here the CDR3 DNA reads TGTGCCAGCAGCTTAGATGGGGCGGTTTATTATGGCTACACCTTC. Protein product: CASSLDGAVYYGYTF.

The chain uses TRBV7-9 and TRBJ1-1; D uncertain. The CDR3 is made up of 14 amino acids. Trimming cost V 5 bases and J 1 base, with 11 bases left between them. Germline CDR1 is SEHNR and CDR2 is FQNEAQ (reference sequence). The CDR3, as DNA: TGTGCCAGCAGCCTGTTCCACCAGAACACTGAAGCTTTCTTT. This sequence encodes CASSLFHQNTEAFF.

V and J are TRBV6-5 and TRBJ1-5, with TRBD1 matching over 7 bases. Germline-derived CDR1 and CDR2 are MNHEY and SVGAGI. The junction had 4 bases not matched to a gene; V was cut back by 6 bases and J by 11 bases. This CDR3 contains 11 residues. The chain's CDR3 is CASRQGESQHF. DNA of the CDR3: TGTGCCAGCAGGCAGGGGGAATCCCAGCATTTT.

The chain has TRBV19 and TRBJ2-2, with D perhaps TRBD1 (5 bases). In germline, CDR1 is LNHDA, CDR2 SQIVND (reference sequence). The CDR3 extends over 15 amino acids. V was trimmed by 7 bases and J by 2 bases, leaving 14 bases between them. CDR3 bases: TGTGCCAGTACATGGCAGGGCTTAAACACCGGGGAGCTGTTTTTT. Protein product: CASTWQGLNTGELFF.

This clone was detected a few times. The chain couples TRBV6-5 to TRBJ1-2; tentative D call: TRBD1 (6 bases). V dropped 7 bases and J dropped 8 bases, with 17 bases sitting between them. The CDR3 extends over 13 amino acids. The germline CDR1 and CDR2 sequences are MNHEY and SVGAGI. The CDR3 loop reads CASTTWVGGGYTF. In DNA, the CDR3 is TGTGCCAGCACCACTTGGGTCGGGGGCGGCTACACCTTC.

The chain couples TRBV30 to TRBJ1-2; 7 bases fit TRBD1. V was clipped by 2 bases and J by 4 bases; unmatched bases: 16. CDR1 and CDR2 (germline): GTSNPN, SVGIG (reference sequence). This CDR3 has 17 amino acids. The CDR3 loop is CAWSLAGTAQTLYGYTF. CDR3 coding DNA: TGTGCCTGGAGTCTCGCCGGGACAGCCCAAACCCTCTATGGCTACACCTTC.

V usage is TRBV27 and J usage is TRBJ1-4; 10 nucleotides line up with TRBD1. The CDR3 spans 13 residues. Looked up from germline, CDR1 is MNHEY and CDR2 is SMNVEV (reference sequence). After removal of 7 bases from V and 6 bases from J, the junction contained 2 bases not matched to a gene. CDR3 in amino acids: CASTGTGDEKLFF. The CDR3 DNA reads TGTGCCAGCACCGGGACAGGGGATGAAAAACTGTTTTTT.

V is TRBV7-3 and J is TRBJ2-1, with D uncertain. Germline V gene data show CDR1 as SGHTA and CDR2 as FQGTGA. V was pared by 4 bases and J by 1 base, with 8 bases between. This CDR3 has 14 residues. DNA of the CDR3: TGTGCCAGCAGCTCCCCTGGATCCTACAATGAGCAGTTCTTC. Encoded protein: CASSSPGSYNEQFF.

The J gene is TRBJ2-1, the V gene TRBV5-1, with 12 bases identical to TRBD2. Germline CDR1 is SGHRS and CDR2 is YFSETQ. The CDR3 is 17 amino acids. Trimming removed 0 bases from V and 0 bases from J; junction bases left unmatched: 1. The CDR3 spells CASSLASGGASYNEQFF. The CDR3 DNA sequence: TGCGCCAGCAGCTTGGCTAGCGGGGGGGCCTCCTACAATGAGCAGTTCTTC.

V gene TRBV6-5 combines with J gene TRBJ2-7, with 8 nucleotides matching TRBD1. The CDR3 is 14 amino acids. The V segment lost 6 bases and the J segment 7 bases; nucleotides outside the gene matches: 11. Germline values: CDR1 MNHEY, CDR2 SVGAGI. This CDR3 reads CASRSDRGPGEQYF. CDR3 in DNA: TGTGCCAGCAGATCCGACAGGGGCCCCGGAGAGCAGTACTTC.

This CDR3 reads CASSQVTGSEQYF. The CDR3 DNA follows: TGTGCCAGCAGCCAAGTAACCGGCTCCGAGCAGTACTTC. The chain joins TRBV14 to TRBJ2-7; no clear D. Per germline, CDR1 SGHDN and CDR2 FVKESK. CDR3 length: 13 amino acids. The V end was cut by 1 base, the J end by 6 bases, with 10 bases between.

This chain joins TRBV14 and TRBJ2-3; D unresolved. V lost 0 bases to trimming and J lost 4 bases, with 17 bases between them. The CDR3 covers 17 residues. Germline V CDR1 and CDR2: SGHDN, FVKESK. CDR3: CASSQDFWDPYPDTQYF. The CDR3 coding sequence is TGTGCCAGCAGCCAAGATTTTTGGGATCCCTACCCAGATACGCAGTATTTT.